The sample holds many counts of the clone carrying this T cell receptor (beta chain). There were no patients who had received any treatment before thyroid surgery. V shed 8 bases, J shed 2 bases, and the junction held 9 bases outside the gene matches. The CDR3 sequence is 16 residues long. Germline CDR1 and CDR2: LNHDA and SQIVND (reference sequence). These data are taken from a study of metastatic and nonmetastatic thyroid tumors. TCRdb redid the clone calls on the PCR reads using MiXCR. The sample comprises 23,000 or so clones, around 13% of which are singletons, and 15% to 20% rests with the top ten.

The TCR originated in a female donor with papillary thyroid cancer or a benign thyroid nodule (not recorded which). Some clones in this sample may be carry-over from other donors' samples. This chain joins TRBV19 and TRBJ2-6; 7 positions agree with TRBD1. Source material: blood. This CDR3 is CASSPPDRAGANVLTF. CDR3 DNA: TGTGCCAGTTCCCCACCCGACAGGGCTGGGGCCAACGTCCTGACTTTC.